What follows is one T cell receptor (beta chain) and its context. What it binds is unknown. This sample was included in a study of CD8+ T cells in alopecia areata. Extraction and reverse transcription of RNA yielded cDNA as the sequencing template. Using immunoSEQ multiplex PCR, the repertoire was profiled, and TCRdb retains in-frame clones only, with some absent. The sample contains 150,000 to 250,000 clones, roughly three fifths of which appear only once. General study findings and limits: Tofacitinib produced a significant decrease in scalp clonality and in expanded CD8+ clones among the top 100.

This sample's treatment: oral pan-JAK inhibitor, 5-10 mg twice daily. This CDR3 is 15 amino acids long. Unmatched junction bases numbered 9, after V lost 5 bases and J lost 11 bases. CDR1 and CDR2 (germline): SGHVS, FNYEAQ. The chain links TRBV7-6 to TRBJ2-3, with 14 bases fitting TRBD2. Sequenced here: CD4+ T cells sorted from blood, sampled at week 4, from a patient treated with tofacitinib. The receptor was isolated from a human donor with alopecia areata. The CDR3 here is CASSPGLAGGVVQYF. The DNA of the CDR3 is TGTGCCAGCAGCCCCGGACTAGCGGGGGGCGTAGTGCAGTATTTT.